These T cell receptor beta chains were read from a single sample in a study of T cells after yellow fever vaccination. In TCRdb, the 5' RACE reads were re-called with MiXCR into one record per CDR3 protein. The sample contains approximately 250,000 distinct CDR3 sequences, about 3.5% of which appear only once. The sequencing used PBMCs, collected 15 days after the yellow fever booster vaccination. The receptors here all came from a man younger than 30 who received the YFV17D yellow fever vaccine. Each CDR3 is given with its conserved first and last residue. A D gene is named only where the DNA matches it firmly. A clone size is listed for some rows: how often the clone was seen (once, few, many), or a class if it is expanded.

TRBJ2-5 | . | TRBV12-5 | many | CASGFAKETQYF | TGTGCTAGTGGTTTTGCCAAAGAGACCCAGTACTTC
TRBJ2-2 | TRBD2 | TRBV7-2 | . | CASSPTSGGAFSGELFF | TGTGCCAGCAGCCCAACTAGCGGGGGGGCTTTTTCCGGGGAGCTGTTTTTT
TRBJ1-1 | . | TRBV12-3/TRBV12-4 | many | CASSFKPSGTEAFF | TGTGCCAGCAGTTTCAAACCGTCGGGCACTGAAGCTTTCTTT
TRBJ1-5 | . | TRBV20-1 | many | CSARSVQPNQPQHF | TGCAGTGCTAGATCAGTACAGCCAAATCAGCCCCAGCATTTT
TRBJ2-3 | . | TRBV5-6 | . | CASSWGNVDTQYF | TGTGCCAGCAGCTGGGGAAACGTAGATACGCAGTATTTT
TRBJ2-5 | . | TRBV20-1 | many | CSARSEGGETQYF | TGCAGTGCTAGATCGGAGGGGGGAGAGACCCAGTACTTC
TRBJ2-6 | . | TRBV30 | many | CAWRGLGTPGANVLTF | TGTGCCTGGAGGGGTCTAGGTACTCCTGGGGCCAACGTCCTGACTTTC
TRBJ2-2 | . | TRBV15 | many | CATSRSGPGATGELFF | TGTGCCACCAGCAGGAGTGGGCCTGGGGCGACCGGGGAGCTGTTTTTT
TRBJ2-7 | . | TRBV12-5 | many | CASADGGGLMGFPTYEQYF | TGTGCTAGTGCAGACGGAGGGGGCTTGATGGGTTTTCCGACATACGAGCAGTACTTC
TRBJ2-7 | . | TRBV9 | many | CASSNGTGYEQYF | TGTGCCAGCAGCAACGGGACGGGCTACGAGCAGTACTTC
TRBJ2-1 | TRBD1 | TRBV11-2 | many | CASRVGGTGGDYNEQFF | TGTGCCAGCAGAGTTGGGGGGACAGGGGGGGATTACAATGAGCAGTTCTTC
TRBJ2-2 | TRBD2 | TRBV7-6 | many | CASSWAQSGGPNTGELFF | TGTGCCAGCAGCTGGGCTCAAAGCGGGGGCCCGAACACCGGGGAGCTGTTTTTT